This T cell receptor beta chain was profiled in a study of blood T cell repertoires in COVID-19 (dated by TCRdb to about 2020). Regarding the complete study: Collaborator samples came from the United States, Italy and Spain and covered acute and convalescent phases of COVID-19. The repertoires were released in a freely available public database meant as a resource for research on the immune response to SARS-CoV-2. Where available, HLA class I and class II types were taken from metadata supplied by the sample provider and were not determined by assay-based typing. Samples came from the ongoing ImmuneRACE study (first 160 participants) plus 1,254 subjects from 6 global collaborators. A de-identified subject ID, COVID-19 status, age in years and sex were almost always included in the sample metadata. The material from the prospective study consisted of cDNA or gDNA derived from T cells, B-cell-depleted T cells, or PBMCs. The dataset comprised deeply sampled blood TCRbeta repertoires from subjects exposed to, actively infected with, or recovered from COVID-19.

From the cysteine through the phenylalanine, the CDR3 covers 13 amino acids. The read is trimmed to its CDR3 DNA, 39 bases read in frame from base 1. Based on the germline V gene, the CDR1 and CDR2 sequences are SQVTM and ANQGSEA. Germline trimming amounts to 3 bases on V and 0 bases on J, with 1 as the count of junction bases outside the gene matches. Broader findings and caveats from the paper: The quantity of clinical and demographic metadata differed by source and by participant and was supplied without curation.

Collaborating institutions collected whole blood in K2EDTA tubes following their own protocols. For TCRbeta analysis, collaborators shipped samples as frozen whole blood, isolated PBMCs, or DNA extracted from either of those sample types. With regard to this clone: There is no known antigen for this receptor. Base qualities are not at hand, and no much larger clone is one base apart.

TCRbeta CDR3 regions were amplified from genomic DNA using the immunoSEQ Assay, a bias-controlled multiplex PCR. The study's processing was this. The number of nucleated cells in each sample was estimated by amplification of reference gene primers within the assay. To quantify the absolute abundance of each unique TCRbeta CDR3 rearrangement, sequence reads were collapsed and filtered. Productive Simpson clonality was computed per sample as the square root of Simpson's diversity index over productive rearrangements. TCRdb limited this immuneACCESS table to in-frame rearrangements with V and J called. A share of clones is missing; checked studies link under half to unresolved V genes, and the rest is unexplained. From that table come the V and J calls and clone size; the DNA was used to work out D and trimming. The sample data list a few hundred thousand clones, and about nine tenths of these were observed just once. About 12% of the sample is taken by the ten largest.

The receptor chain draws on TRBV29-1 and TRBJ1-1; TRBD1 fits 7 bases in the junction. Sequenced: peripheral blood. The source of this sequence is a woman aged 60-70 years with acute or convalescent COVID-19. The CDR3 protein sequence reads: CSVETGLNTEAFF. The nucleotide sequence is TGCAGCGTTGAGACAGGGTTGAACACTGAAGCTTTCTTT.